Below, 22 T cell receptor beta chains from the same sample are listed, as sequenced in a study of OX40 agonist ivuxolimab in advanced cancers. Sequencing used immunoSEQ multiplex PCR; TCRdb keeps in-frame clones, though not all of them. The data hold approximately 98,000 clones, with under 95% observed a single time. Sequenced material: CD4+ or CD8+ T cells sorted from blood, taken in a trial of the OX40 agonist ivuxolimab. The receptor source for this set is an adult with an advanced solid tumor such as melanoma, head and neck, liver or kidney cancer.

The chain couples TRBV29-1 to TRBJ1-2; D unclear. The CDR3 runs 14 residues. Trimming cost V 0 bases and J 4 bases, with 12 bases left between them. Germline V gene data show CDR1 as SQVTM and CDR2 as ANQGSEA. The CDR3 region is CSVEDRGQVYGYTF. As DNA, the CDR3 is TGCAGCGTTGAAGATCGAGGCCAGGTCTATGGCTACACCTTC.

This clone was recorded once. The chain is built from TRBV6-5 and TRBJ1-5; D is uncertain. The germline gives CDR1 MNHEY, CDR2 SVGAGI. The CDR3 totals 15 residues. V was clipped by 0 bases and J by 0 bases, with 6 bases between them. The CDR3 DNA reads TGTGCCAGCAGTTACTCGCTTCTTAGCAATCAGCCCCAGCATTTT. Its translation: CASSYSLLSNQPQHF.

The CDR3 region is CASSYRDLQETQYF. Written as DNA, the CDR3 is TGTGCCAGCAGTTACAGGGACTTACAAGAGACCCAGTACTTC. The chain couples TRBV6-6 to TRBJ2-5, with TRBD2 as a possible D gene (6 bases). The length of the CDR3 is 14 residues. The V gene lost 2 bases and the J gene lost 2 bases, with 9 bases spanning the gap. The germline V gene has CDR1 MNHNY and CDR2 SVGAGI (reference sequence).

The chain links TRBV7-3 to TRBJ1-1; D remains unclear. The CDR3 consists of 13 residues. Germline-derived CDR1 and CDR2 are SGHTA and FQGTGA. V dropped 5 bases and J dropped 5 bases, with 12 bases sitting between them. The CDR3 DNA follows: TGTGCCAGCAGCAGAATGGAGGGAACTGAAGCTTTCTTT. Its protein is CASSRMEGTEAFF.

This chain joins TRBV18 and TRBJ2-7; 7 bases match TRBD1. The CDR3 runs to 14 residues. J lost 1 base, V lost 6 bases, and 6 bases had no gene match. Germline V gene sequence: CDR1 KGHSH, CDR2 LQKENI. The CDR3 DNA sequence: TGTGCCAGCTCCCGACAGGGCGTATCCTACGAGCAGTACTTC. As protein: CASSRQGVSYEQYF.

J is TRBJ2-7 and V is TRBV7-3; D gene uncertain. This CDR3 region has 13 residues. V lost 0 bases to trimming and J lost 5 bases, with 8 bases between them. Germline assignment: CDR1 SGHTA and CDR2 FQGTGA. The CDR3 DNA follows: TGTGCCAGCAGCTTAACGCTATACCACGAGCAGTACTTC. Amino acid sequence: CASSLTLYHEQYF.

This sequence joins TRBV5-6 and TRBJ1-2; tentatively, D is TRBD1 (6 bases). Germline lookup yields CDR1 SGHDT and CDR2 YYEEEE. This CDR3 has 15 residues. The V end lost 3 bases, the J end lost 1 base, and 13 bases lay between the germline ends. The CDR3 reads CASSSSGTINYGYTF. In nucleotides, the CDR3 is TGTGCCAGCAGCTCATCCGGGACAATTAACTATGGCTACACCTTC.

The rearrangement joins TRBV2 to TRBJ1-6; D uncertain. There are 15 residues in the CDR3. Germline V gives CDR1 SNHLY, CDR2 FYNNEI. Trimming left V 7 bases short and J 7 bases short, with 17 bases between. The CDR3 DNA reads as TGTGCCAGCATAGGCCCGAGGGTTCCGAATTCACCCCTCCACTTT. It encodes CASIGPRVPNSPLHF.

This clone was picked up one time. The genes are TRBV5-4 and TRBJ2-7; 15 bases fit TRBD2. V lost 3 bases and J lost 6; bases outside the gene matches: 7. The CDR3 consists of 16 residues. CDR1 is SGHNT, CDR2 YYREEE, per germline (reference sequence). The CDR3 reads CASSSGLAGGIGEQYF. CDR3 bases: TGTGCCAGCAGCTCGGGACTAGCGGGAGGCATAGGCGAGCAGTACTTC.

J is TRBJ1-4 and V is TRBV7-9; possible D gene TRBD1, 5 bases. In germline, CDR1 is SEHNR, CDR2 FQNEAQ (reference sequence). Between the trimmed V and J ends, which lost 6 bases and 8 bases, there was a span of 7 bases. The CDR3 consists of 11 residues. The CDR3, as DNA: TGTGCCAGCAGGGGGGTCGAAAAACTGTTTTTT. Its protein product is CASRGVEKLFF.

As to this clone: Relative to the germline gene, one junction end is altered; a read error may explain this. The chain is built from TRBV7-2 and TRBJ2-7; the D is unclear. Germline V lookup: CDR1 SGHTA, CDR2 FQGNSA. The length of the CDR3 is 10 residues. The DNA of the CDR3 is TGCCATGGACCCTCGCGCGAGCAGTACTTC. Its translation is CHGPSREQYF.

The V call is TRBV5-1, the J call TRBJ2-3; D unclear. Germline CDR1 SGHRS, CDR2 YFSETQ. The CDR3 length is 14 residues. The germline V and J ends were trimmed by 0 bases and 0 bases, with 5 bases remaining between them. CDR3 protein: CASSLGYSTDTQYF. The CDR3 DNA reads as TGCGCCAGCAGCTTGGGTTACAGCACAGATACGCAGTATTTT. Combining the CDR3 with reference TRBV5-1 and TRBJ2-3 gives the whole variable domain KAGVTQTPRYLIKTRGQQVTLSCSPISGHRSVSWYQQTPGQGLQFLFEYFSETQRNKGNFPGRFSGRQFSNSRSEMNVSTLELGDSALYLCASSLGYSTDTQYFGPGTRLTVL.

This clone has more than one count but fewer than ten. V gene TRBV7-6 combines with J gene TRBJ2-7, with D possibly being TRBD1 (6 bases). Germline loops: CDR1 SGHVS, CDR2 FNYEAQ. The V end lost 2 bases, the J end lost 6 bases, and 11 bases lay between the germline ends. CDR3 size: 13 residues. CDR3 nucleotide sequence: TGTGCCAGCAGCTTAAACCCACAGGGCGAGCAGTACTTC. Translated, it gives CASSLNPQGEQYF.

The V call is TRBV4-1, the J call TRBJ2-5, with TRBD2 matching over 10 bases. The germline CDR1 and CDR2 sequences are MGHRA and YSYEKL. J was trimmed by 4 bases and V by 1 base; bases with no gene match: 6. The CDR3 is made up of 16 amino acids. CDR3 protein: CASSQGLAGPLETQYF. The CDR3, as DNA: TGCGCCAGCAGCCAAGGACTAGCGGGCCCCTTAGAGACCCAGTACTTC.

The chain joins TRBV7-6 to TRBJ2-2; D is perhaps TRBD1 (5 bases). Germline V CDR1 and CDR2: SGHVS, FNYEAQ. The V gene lost 3 bases and the J gene lost 3 bases, with 11 bases spanning the gap. This CDR3 contains 15 residues. CDR3 in amino acids: CASSLGQLHTGELFF. DNA of the CDR3: TGTGCCAGCAGCTTGGGGCAGCTTCACACCGGGGAGCTGTTTTTT.

The gene calls are TRBV23-1 and TRBJ1-1, with 7 positions matching TRBD1. TRBV23-1 carries the ORF label, with uncertain function. V trimming: 6 bases; J trimming: 3 bases; junction bases outside the gene matches: 7. The CDR3 spans 14 residues. The CDR3 reads CASRRTGEDTEAFF. Written as DNA, the CDR3 is TGCGCCAGCAGACGGACAGGCGAGGACACTGAAGCTTTCTTT.

V usage is TRBV19 and J usage is TRBJ2-7; 8 bases align to TRBD1. This CDR3 contains 15 residues. Trimming took 4 bases from V and 0 from J; bases not matched to a gene: 5. In germline, CDR1 is LNHDA, CDR2 SQIVND (reference sequence). The CDR3 sequence is CASSNRQGPSYEQYF. The DNA of the CDR3 is TGTGCCAGTAGTAACAGACAGGGGCCCTCCTACGAGCAGTACTTC.

The rearrangement uses TRBV27 and TRBJ1-6; D not certain. The length of the CDR3 is 16 residues. Trimming shortened V by 6 bases and J by 0 bases, and 12 bases separated the two germline ends. Per germline, CDR1 MNHEY and CDR2 SMNVEV (reference sequence). CDR3 nucleotides: TGTGCCAGCAGCTTAAAAAAGGGCTCCTATAATTCACCCCTCCACTTT. This gives the protein CASSLKKGSYNSPLHF.

The chain employs TRBV10-3 and TRBJ1-1; D possibly corresponds to TRBD1 (6 bases). This CDR3 comprises 13 residues. The V end lost 10 bases, the J end lost 4 bases, and 16 bases lay between the germline ends. Germline-derived CDR1 and CDR2 are ENHRY and SYGVKD. CDR3 sequence reads: CATRGPGVTEAFF. CDR3 bases: TGTGCCACCAGGGGTCCGGGGGTCACTGAAGCTTTCTTT.

The chain uses TRBV20-1 and TRBJ2-1; a possible D gene is TRBD2 (6 bases). This CDR3 comprises 11 residues. CDR1 DFQATT and CDR2 SNEGSKA come from the germline V gene (reference sequence). V was cut by 5 bases and J by 12 bases, with 14 bases left in between. CDR3 nucleotide sequence: TGCAGTGCTCCCCGGGTGGGGGGGCAGTTCTTC. Protein: CSAPRVGGQFF.

The rearrangement joins TRBV5-4 to TRBJ2-4; D is perhaps TRBD2 (5 bases). With 0 bases removed from V and 9 bases from J, the gap between germline ends came to 10 bases. From germline, CDR1 is SGHNT and CDR2 YYREEE (reference sequence). The CDR3 extends over 13 amino acids. The CDR3 is CASSLAGIGIQYF. CDR3 bases: TGTGCCAGCAGCTTGGCGGGAATTGGCATTCAGTACTTC.

The chain recombines TRBV11-1 with TRBJ1-1; 9 nucleotides agree with TRBD1. CDR1 is SGHAT and CDR2 is FQDESV in the germline V gene (reference sequence). The CDR3 has 14 residues. J lost 6 bases, V lost 5 bases, and 7 bases had no gene match. In DNA, the CDR3 is TGTGCCAGCAGCCCAAGGGGACAGGGCTCTGAAGCTTTCTTT. As protein: CASSPRGQGSEAFF.